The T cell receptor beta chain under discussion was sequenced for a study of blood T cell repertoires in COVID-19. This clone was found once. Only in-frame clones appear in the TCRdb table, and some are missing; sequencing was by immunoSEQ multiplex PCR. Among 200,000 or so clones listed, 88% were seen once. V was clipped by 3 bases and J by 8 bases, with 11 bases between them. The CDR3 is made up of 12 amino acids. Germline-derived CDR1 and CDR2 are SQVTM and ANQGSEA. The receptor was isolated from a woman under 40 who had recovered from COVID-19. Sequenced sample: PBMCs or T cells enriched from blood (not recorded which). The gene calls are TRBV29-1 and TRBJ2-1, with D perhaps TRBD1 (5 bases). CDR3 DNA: TGCAGCGTTGAGGTCAGGGATTATGAGCAGTTCTTC. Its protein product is CSVEVRDYEQFF.